A selection of T cell receptor beta chains follows, all from one sample in a study of cytotoxic CD8 clonotypes in ibrutinib-treated CLL. Assay: immunoSEQ multiplex PCR; the TCRdb copy retains only in-frame clones and omits some. The sample lists around 77,000 clones, 80% occurring once. The sample in question was PBMCs, obtained at disease progression, from a patient treated with ibrutinib. These receptor sequences come from a human donor with chronic lymphocytic leukemia. CDR3s include the opening cysteine and the closing phenylalanine or tryptophan. The order of the fields is clone size, J gene, V gene, D gene, CDR3 protein, CDR3 DNA. D genes are given only for firm matches. Rows give clone size only sometimes, using once, few, many, or a class for an expanded clone.

abundance: .; j_gene: TRBJ2-7; v_gene: TRBV15; d_gene: TRBD1; CDR3aa: CATSRDKGGWYEQYF; CDR3nt: TGTGCCACCAGCAGAGATAAAGGGGGCTGGTACGAGCAGTACTTC
abundance: .; j_gene: TRBJ2-2; v_gene: TRBV5-1; d_gene: .; CDR3aa: CASSLDSPNTGELFF; CDR3nt: TGCGCCAGCAGCTTGGACAGCCCGAACACCGGGGAGCTGTTTTTT
abundance: .; j_gene: TRBJ1-5; v_gene: TRBV25-1; d_gene: .; CDR3aa: CASSDGGLGNQPQHF; CDR3nt: TGTGCCAGCAGTGATGGGGGGTTAGGCAATCAGCCCCAGCATTTT
abundance: .; j_gene: TRBJ2-1; v_gene: TRBV5-1; d_gene: TRBD1; CDR3aa: CASSPGQGNYNEQFF; CDR3nt: TGCGCCAGCAGCCCGGGACAGGGGAATTACAATGAGCAGTTCTTC
abundance: .; j_gene: TRBJ1-5; v_gene: TRBV5-6; d_gene: TRBD1; CDR3aa: CASGEQGPQPQHF; CDR3nt: TGTGCCAGCGGTGAACAGGGGCCACAGCCCCAGCATTTT
abundance: .; j_gene: TRBJ2-7; v_gene: TRBV7-9; d_gene: .; CDR3aa: CASSPSLTGYEQYF; CDR3nt: TGTGCCAGCAGCCCCTCACTGACGGGCTACGAGCAGTACTTC
abundance: .; j_gene: TRBJ2-3; v_gene: TRBV6-1; d_gene: .; CDR3aa: CASSGSPGTDTQYF; CDR3nt: TGTGCCAGCAGTGGGAGCCCTGGCACAGATACGCAGTATTTT
abundance: .; j_gene: TRBJ2-1; v_gene: TRBV11-2; d_gene: TRBD2; CDR3aa: CASSSRGSRANEQFF; CDR3nt: TGTGCCAGCAGCTCTCGCGGGAGTAGGGCGAATGAGCAGTTCTTC
abundance: .; j_gene: TRBJ1-6; v_gene: TRBV28; d_gene: TRBD1; CDR3aa: CASSSGQGRSPLHF; CDR3nt: TGTGCCAGCAGCTCCGGACAGGGTCGGTCACCCCTCCACTTT
abundance: .; j_gene: TRBJ2-7; v_gene: TRBV5-6; d_gene: .; CDR3aa: CASSLLEYEQYF; CDR3nt: TGTGCCAGCAGCTTACTAGAGTACGAGCAGTACTTC
abundance: .; j_gene: TRBJ2-5; v_gene: TRBV7-9; d_gene: .; CDR3aa: CASSHTREYQETQYF; CDR3nt: TGTGCCAGCAGCCATACCAGGGAGTACCAAGAGACCCAGTACTTC
abundance: .; j_gene: TRBJ1-5; v_gene: TRBV7-6; d_gene: .; CDR3aa: CASSSQGNNQPQHF; CDR3nt: TGTGCCAGCAGCTCACAGGGAAACAATCAGCCCCAGCATTTT
abundance: .; j_gene: TRBJ2-3; v_gene: TRBV9; d_gene: .; CDR3aa: CASSSSTRGPAGDTQYF; CDR3nt: TGTGCCAGCAGCTCCTCTACCCGGGGCCCAGCGGGAGATACGCAGTATTTT
abundance: .; j_gene: TRBJ1-6; v_gene: TRBV28; d_gene: TRBD1; CDR3aa: CATRPGGRWDSPLHF; CDR3nt: TGTGCCACCAGACCAGGGGGTCGGTGGGATTCACCCCTCCACTTT
abundance: .; j_gene: TRBJ2-1; v_gene: TRBV28; d_gene: .; CDR3aa: CASSFRVAYNEQFF; CDR3nt: TGTGCCAGCAGTTTCAGGGTGGCCTACAATGAGCAGTTCTTC
abundance: .; j_gene: TRBJ2-7; v_gene: TRBV28; d_gene: .; CDR3aa: CASSYGRREQYF; CDR3nt: TGTGCCAGCAGTTACGGCAGGCGCGAGCAGTACTTC
abundance: few; j_gene: TRBJ1-4; v_gene: TRBV5-6; d_gene: .; CDR3aa: CASSLEGLLFF; CDR3nt: TGTGCCAGCAGCTTGGAGGGATTACTGTTTTTT
abundance: few; j_gene: TRBJ2-7; v_gene: TRBV27; d_gene: .; CDR3aa: CASSFQGTITYEQYF; CDR3nt: TGTGCCAGCAGTTTTCAGGGAACCATCACCTACGAGCAGTACTTC
abundance: .; j_gene: TRBJ2-6; v_gene: TRBV6-1; d_gene: .; CDR3aa: CASSLRYSGANVLTF; CDR3nt: TGTGCCAGCAGTCTCCGGTACTCTGGGGCCAACGTCCTGACTTTC
abundance: .; j_gene: TRBJ2-1; v_gene: TRBV9; d_gene: .; CDR3aa: CASSVGFNEQFF; CDR3nt: TGTGCCAGCAGCGTAGGGTTCAATGAGCAGTTCTTC
abundance: .; j_gene: TRBJ2-7; v_gene: TRBV27; d_gene: .; CDR3aa: CASSTLRTMVYEQYF; CDR3nt: TGTGCCAGCAGTACTCTACGGACAATGGTCTACGAGCAGTACTTC
abundance: .; j_gene: TRBJ1-2; v_gene: TRBV6-1; d_gene: TRBD1; CDR3aa: CASSSDREGYGYTF; CDR3nt: TGTGCCAGCAGTTCGGACAGGGAGGGCTATGGCTACACCTTC
abundance: .; j_gene: TRBJ1-1; v_gene: TRBV6-1; d_gene: TRBD1; CDR3aa: CASSDSGQGWDTEAFF; CDR3nt: TGTGCCAGCAGTGATAGCGGACAGGGCTGGGACACTGAAGCTTTCTTT
abundance: .; j_gene: TRBJ2-7; v_gene: TRBV10-2; d_gene: TRBD2; CDR3aa: CATRLAATDSYEQYF; CDR3nt: TGCGCCACTAGACTAGCGGCCACTGACTCCTACGAGCAGTACTTC
abundance: .; j_gene: TRBJ1-3; v_gene: TRBV9; d_gene: .; CDR3aa: CASSVGGVDTIYF; CDR3nt: TGTGCCAGCAGCGTGGGTGGGGTGGACACCATATATTTT
abundance: .; j_gene: TRBJ2-3; v_gene: TRBV19; d_gene: .; CDR3aa: CASRRGLDTQYF; CDR3nt: TGTGCCAGTAGGAGAGGGTTAGATACGCAGTATTTT
abundance: .; j_gene: TRBJ2-7; v_gene: TRBV10-3; d_gene: TRBD2; CDR3aa: CAIRSASGVYEQYF; CDR3nt: TGTGCCATCCGGAGTGCTAGCGGGGTCTACGAGCAGTACTTC
abundance: once; j_gene: TRBJ2-5; v_gene: TRBV7-9; d_gene: .; CDR3aa: CASSLTTWGQETQYF; CDR3nt: TGTGCCAGCAGCTTAACAACCTGGGGGCAAGAGACCCAGTACTTC
abundance: .; j_gene: TRBJ2-2; v_gene: TRBV4-2; d_gene: .; CDR3aa: CASSPDTGELFF; CDR3nt: TGTGCCAGCAGCCCAGACACCGGGGAGCTGTTTTTT
abundance: .; j_gene: TRBJ2-3; v_gene: TRBV4-1; d_gene: .; CDR3aa: CASRARWKEFTDTQYF; CDR3nt: TGCGCCAGCAGGGCCCGGTGGAAGGAGTTCACAGATACGCAGTATTTT
abundance: .; j_gene: TRBJ1-1; v_gene: TRBV6-6; d_gene: .; CDR3aa: CASSYGRNTEAFF; CDR3nt: TGTGCCAGCAGTTATGGGCGGAACACTGAAGCTTTCTTT
abundance: .; j_gene: TRBJ2-6; v_gene: TRBV10-1; d_gene: .; CDR3aa: CATADSGANVLTF; CDR3nt: TGCGCCACGGCCGATTCTGGGGCCAACGTCCTGACTTTC
abundance: .; j_gene: TRBJ1-6; v_gene: TRBV19; d_gene: TRBD1; CDR3aa: CASRAGQGLLYRSPLHF; CDR3nt: TGTGCCAGTAGGGCAGGACAGGGTCTGCTTTATCGTTCACCCCTCCACTTT
abundance: .; j_gene: TRBJ1-2; v_gene: TRBV27; d_gene: TRBD1; CDR3aa: CASSSSGGTGTWGGGYTF; CDR3nt: TGTGCCAGCAGCAGCAGCGGGGGGACAGGGACGTGGGGAGGTGGCTACACCTTC
abundance: .; j_gene: TRBJ1-5; v_gene: TRBV7-6; d_gene: .; CDR3aa: CASSRLQGSGQPQHF; CDR3nt: TGTGCCAGCAGCCGATTACAGGGATCGGGTCAGCCCCAGCATTTT
abundance: .; j_gene: TRBJ2-7; v_gene: TRBV6-5; d_gene: .; CDR3aa: CASSSPGTYEQYF; CDR3nt: TGTGCCAGCAGTTCCCCGGGAACCTACGAGCAGTACTTC
abundance: .; j_gene: TRBJ1-5; v_gene: TRBV21-1; d_gene: .; CDR3aa: CASGIALFEGHQPQHF; CDR3nt: TGTGCCAGCGGAATCGCCCTATTCGAGGGGCATCAGCCCCAGCATTTT
abundance: .; j_gene: TRBJ1-4; v_gene: TRBV5-1; d_gene: TRBD1; CDR3aa: CASSLGTGTPGEKLFF; CDR3nt: TGCGCCAGCAGCTTGGGGACAGGCACCCCGGGTGAAAAACTGTTTTTT
abundance: .; j_gene: TRBJ1-2; v_gene: TRBV28; d_gene: .; CDR3aa: CASSLRKVMGSSPQRTKGYTF; CDR3nt: TGTGCCAGCAGTCTGCGAAAAGTGATGGGTTCTAGCCCTCAAAGGACGAAGGGCTACACCTTC
abundance: .; j_gene: TRBJ1-6; v_gene: TRBV27; d_gene: .; CDR3aa: CASSLQQGFYNSPLHF; CDR3nt: TGTGCCAGCAGTTTACAACAGGGCTTCTATAATTCACCCCTCCACTTT
abundance: few; j_gene: TRBJ2-3; v_gene: TRBV5-8; d_gene: .; CDR3aa: CASSLEGRSTDTQYF; CDR3nt: TGTGCCAGCAGCTTGGAGGGGAGAAGCACAGATACGCAGTATTTT
abundance: .; j_gene: TRBJ2-1; v_gene: TRBV27; d_gene: .; CDR3aa: CASSFFHAGRNNEQFF; CDR3nt: TGTGCCAGCAGTTTCTTCCATGCCGGGCGGAACAATGAGCAGTTCTTC
abundance: .; j_gene: TRBJ2-7; v_gene: TRBV6-1; d_gene: TRBD1; CDR3aa: CASAQGYEQYF; CDR3nt: TGTGCCAGCGCACAGGGGTACGAGCAGTACTTC
abundance: .; j_gene: TRBJ2-2; v_gene: TRBV5-1; d_gene: .; CDR3aa: CASSLDRGELFF; CDR3nt: TGCGCCAGCAGCTTAGACAGGGGGGAGCTGTTTTTT
abundance: .; j_gene: TRBJ1-3; v_gene: TRBV7-3; d_gene: TRBD1; CDR3aa: CASSFRQGLGYF; CDR3nt: TGTGCCAGCAGCTTCCGACAGGGCTTAGGATATTTT
abundance: .; j_gene: TRBJ2-1; v_gene: TRBV10-1; d_gene: TRBD2; CDR3aa: CASSESGRFHNEQFF; CDR3nt: TGCGCCAGCAGTGAAAGCGGGAGATTCCACAATGAGCAGTTCTTC
abundance: .; j_gene: TRBJ2-5; v_gene: TRBV10-3; d_gene: TRBD2; CDR3aa: CAISESSTSRRKETQYF; CDR3nt: TGTGCCATCAGTGAGTCTTCGACTAGCCGCCGAAAAGAGACCCAGTACTTC
abundance: .; j_gene: TRBJ2-1; v_gene: TRBV29-1; d_gene: .; CDR3aa: CSVEVQGWFF; CDR3nt: TGCAGCGTTGAAGTTCAGGGCTGGTTCTTC